This T cell receptor (beta chain) was observed in a study of T-cell reconstitution after alpha-beta-depleted transplantation in children. Study-level findings and limits: Newly produced T cells mostly provided counts and TCRbeta diversity after one year, as hyperexpanded clones declined. Several hundred expanded graft clones reportedly supplied alpha-beta T cells about two months after transplant. Recipient T cells and thymic progenitors that survived were the source of the high TCRbeta diversity seen at day 60 in some patients.

Remarks on this clonotype: No antigen is known for it.

It was with unique molecular identifiers that the TCRbeta library was prepared. One entry per CDR3 protein, called by TCRdb with MiXCR from the PCR reads. The sample lists nearly 350,000 distinct CDR3 sequences; 16% were seen once. CDR3 size: 16 residues. Trimming pared 4 bases from V and 4 bases from J, leaving 18 bases between. Germline lookup yields CDR1 SGHTA and CDR2 FQGTGA. Source: PBMCs, mostly from graft donor cells, taken 360 days after TCRalphabeta/CD19-depleted stem cell transplant. The rearrangement links TRBV7-3 to TRBJ2-3; possible D gene TRBD1, 6 bases. This TCR was recovered from a male patient aged 2 to 10 who had a stem cell transplant for acute lymphoblastic leukemia, so the T cells may come from the graft donor. This CDR3 reads CASSSLQGPAPDTQYF. CDR3 in DNA: TGTGCCAGCAGCTCGCTACAGGGTCCCGCACCAGATACGCAGTATTTT. Full variable domain (remainder filled in from reference TRBV7-3 and TRBJ2-3): GAGVSQTPSNKVTEKGKYVELRCDPISGHTALYWYRQSLGQGPEFLIYFQGTGAADDSGLPNDRFFAVRPEGSVSTLKIQRTERGDSAVYLCASSSLQGPAPDTQYFGPGTRLTVL.